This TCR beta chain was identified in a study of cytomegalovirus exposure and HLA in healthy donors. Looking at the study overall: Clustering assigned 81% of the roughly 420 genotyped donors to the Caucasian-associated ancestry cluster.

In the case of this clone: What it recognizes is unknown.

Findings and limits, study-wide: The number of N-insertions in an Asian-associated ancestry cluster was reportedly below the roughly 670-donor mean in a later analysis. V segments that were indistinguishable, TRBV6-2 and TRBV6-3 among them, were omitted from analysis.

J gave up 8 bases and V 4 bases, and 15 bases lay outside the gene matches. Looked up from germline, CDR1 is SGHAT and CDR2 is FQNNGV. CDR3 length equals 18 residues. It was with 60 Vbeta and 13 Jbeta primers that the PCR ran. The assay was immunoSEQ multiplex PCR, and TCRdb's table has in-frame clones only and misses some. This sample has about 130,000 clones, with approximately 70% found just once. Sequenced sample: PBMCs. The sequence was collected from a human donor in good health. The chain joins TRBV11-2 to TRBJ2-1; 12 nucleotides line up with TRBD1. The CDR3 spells CASSSTRLPGQGAYEQFF. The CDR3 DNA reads TGTGCCAGCAGCTCGACGCGACTCCCGGGACAGGGGGCATATGAGCAGTTCTTC.